This paragraph reports one TCR beta chain. Its target is not known. This sample was taken from a study of T cell responses to AZD1222 COVID-19 vaccine. Overall study results and limits: Donors skewed white British and female; clonal diversity was possibly underestimated. Reportedly, nearly half of unique spike TCRs recognized epitopes outside B.1.351/B.1.1.7 mutations. Vaccine-associated CD4 TCRs ranged over spike, dominating at 160-218 and 743-854.

Per the germline V gene, CDR1 is MNHEY and CDR2 is SMNVEV (reference sequence). Trimming at V came to 3 bases and at J to 10 bases, leaving 7 bases not matched to a gene. CDR3 length equals 13 residues. Clones were read by immunoSEQ multiplex PCR, and TCRdb kept only the in-frame ones, dropping some. The repertoire holds 100,000 to 150,000 clones, with 70% to 90% as singletons. The chain links TRBV27 to TRBJ1-1, with 8 bases identical to TRBD1. The receptor's source is an adult who received the AZD1222 COVID-19 vaccine. Specimen: peripheral blood, collected 28 days after the second AZD1222 dose. CDR3 coding DNA: TGTGCCAGCAGTTTGGACAGGGATATACGAGCTTTCTTT. It is translated as CASSLDRDIRAFF.